This TCR beta chain was identified during a study of CD8+ T cells in alopecia areata. The study's findings and limits: Scalp specimens additionally yield sequences from normal skin's resident alphabeta T cells.

This CDR3 has 18 residues. Trimming pared 1 base from V and 0 bases from J, leaving 17 bases between. CDR1 is SGHTA and CDR2 is FQGNSA in the germline V gene. Points on this clone: As yet, its antigen is unknown.

Extracted RNA was reverse transcribed, and the resulting cDNA served as sequencing template. Data came from immunoSEQ multiplex PCR; TCRdb stores just in-frame clones and leaves some out. The table has about 180,000 clones, approximately 51% seen once. Treatment noted: oral pan-JAK inhibitor, 5-10 mg twice daily. The sample here was CD8+ T cells sorted from blood, taken between weeks 51 and 54, from a patient treated with tofacitinib. This TCR came from a human donor with alopecia areata. This rearrangement joins TRBV7-2 to TRBJ2-3; D perhaps matches TRBD2 (5 bases). The DNA of the CDR3 is TGTGCCAGCAGCTTAGGGGTCAATCAGGCGGGTAGCACAGATACGCAGTATTTT. This encodes CASSLGVNQAGSTDTQYF.